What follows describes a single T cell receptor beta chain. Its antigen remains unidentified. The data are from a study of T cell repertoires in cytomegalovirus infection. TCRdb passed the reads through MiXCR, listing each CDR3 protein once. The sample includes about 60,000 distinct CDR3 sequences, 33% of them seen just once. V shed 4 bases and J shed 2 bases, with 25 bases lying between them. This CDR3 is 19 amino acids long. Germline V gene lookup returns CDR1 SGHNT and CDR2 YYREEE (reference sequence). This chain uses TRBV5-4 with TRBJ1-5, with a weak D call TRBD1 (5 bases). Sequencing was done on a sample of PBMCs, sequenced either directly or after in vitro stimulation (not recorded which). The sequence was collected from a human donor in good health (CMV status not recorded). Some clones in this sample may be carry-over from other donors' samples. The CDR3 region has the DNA TGTGCCAGCAGCCTAAGGGACGCCCTCCCAACTGGTGGCAATCAGCCCCAGCATTTT. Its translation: CASSLRDALPTGGNQPQHF.